A selection of T cell receptor beta chains follows, all from one sample in a study of blood T cells in healthy people across ages. Each CDR3 protein gets one entry after TCRdb re-called the 5' RACE reads with MiXCR. Among some 900,000 distinct CDR3 sequences, roughly 50% were seen once, and the ten largest hold roughly 13%. The specimen was blood. These receptors all come from a man aged 30 to 45 in good health. The CDR3 runs from the conserved cysteine through the conserved F or W. The order of the fields is clone size, D gene, V gene, J gene, CDR3 DNA, CDR3 protein. A D gene is named only where the DNA matches it firmly. Some rows have no size entry. The others give once, few or many, or a class for an expanded clone.

abundance: few
d_gene: TRBD1
v_gene: TRBV2
j_gene: TRBJ2-1
CDR3nt: TGTGCCAGCAGTGTAACCAGACAGGGGATCAATGAGCAGTTCTTC
CDR3aa: CASSVTRQGINEQFF

abundance: .
d_gene: .
v_gene: TRBV19
j_gene: TRBJ2-2
CDR3nt: TGTGCCAGTAACCAGGGGTACGGCACCGGGGAGCTGTTTTTT
CDR3aa: CASNQGYGTGELFF

abundance: few
d_gene: TRBD2
v_gene: TRBV20-1
j_gene: TRBJ2-3
CDR3nt: TGCAGTGCCGCCGCGGGAGGAAACACAGATACGCAGTATTTT
CDR3aa: CSAAAGGNTDTQYF

abundance: once
d_gene: .
v_gene: TRBV7-2
j_gene: TRBJ2-7
CDR3nt: TGTGCCAGCAGCATCGAAGTGGCAGCCTACGAGCAGTACTTC
CDR3aa: CASSIEVAAYEQYF

abundance: .
d_gene: .
v_gene: TRBV29-1
j_gene: TRBJ2-5
CDR3nt: TGCAGCGTTGAGAGAAGTCCTCGAGAGACCCAGTACTTC
CDR3aa: CSVERSPRETQYF

abundance: few
d_gene: TRBD1
v_gene: TRBV7-2
j_gene: TRBJ2-7
CDR3nt: TGTGCCAGCAAGGGACAGTCCTCCTACGAGCAGTACTTC
CDR3aa: CASKGQSSYEQYF

abundance: .
d_gene: .
v_gene: TRBV4-1
j_gene: TRBJ1-2
CDR3nt: TGCGCCAGCAGCACTGGACGGAGCTCGGAGGGCTACACCTTC
CDR3aa: CASSTGRSSEGYTF

abundance: .
d_gene: TRBD1
v_gene: TRBV6-2/TRBV6-3
j_gene: TRBJ1-6
CDR3nt: TGTGCCAGCAGTGGGGACAGAAATTCACCCCTCCACTTT
CDR3aa: CASSGDRNSPLHF

abundance: .
d_gene: .
v_gene: TRBV4-3
j_gene: TRBJ2-2
CDR3nt: TGCGCCAGCAGCCAAGATTCCCTTACAGGGTCCACCGGGGAGCTGTTTTTT
CDR3aa: CASSQDSLTGSTGELFF

abundance: .
d_gene: .
v_gene: TRBV10-3
j_gene: TRBJ2-4
CDR3nt: TGTGCCATCAGTGAGCGGGCTCTCGGTTGGGCCAAAAACATTCAGTACTTC
CDR3aa: CAISERALGWAKNIQYF

abundance: .
d_gene: TRBD2
v_gene: TRBV7-3
j_gene: TRBJ2-1
CDR3nt: TGTGCCAGCAGCTTCCTAGCGGGGCCTGGCTCCTACAATGAGCAGTTCTTC
CDR3aa: CASSFLAGPGSYNEQFF

abundance: few
d_gene: .
v_gene: TRBV25-1
j_gene: TRBJ2-5
CDR3nt: TGTGCCAGCAGTGCCTGGGGAGAGACCCAGTACTTC
CDR3aa: CASSAWGETQYF

abundance: few
d_gene: .
v_gene: TRBV29-1
j_gene: TRBJ1-1
CDR3nt: TGCAGCGTTGTAGGGGACAAGCCTGAAGCTTTCTTT
CDR3aa: CSVVGDKPEAFF

abundance: .
d_gene: TRBD1
v_gene: TRBV9
j_gene: TRBJ2-4
CDR3nt: TGTGCCAGCAGCGTAGAGGGGGCTTTAGCCAAAAACATTCAGTACTTC
CDR3aa: CASSVEGALAKNIQYF

abundance: many
d_gene: .
v_gene: TRBV27
j_gene: TRBJ2-3
CDR3nt: TGTGCCAGCAGTCCGACCCCAACTGGCACAGATACGCAGTATTTT
CDR3aa: CASSPTPTGTDTQYF

abundance: .
d_gene: TRBD1
v_gene: TRBV28
j_gene: TRBJ2-5
CDR3nt: TGTGCCAGCAGTTTAGGGGGGACAGGGGGCCTCCAAGAGACCCAGTACTTC
CDR3aa: CASSLGGTGGLQETQYF

abundance: .
d_gene: .
v_gene: TRBV5-1
j_gene: TRBJ2-1
CDR3nt: TGCGCCAGCTATCTGTCCCCGACAGTATGGAATGAGCAGTTCTTC
CDR3aa: CASYLSPTVWNEQFF

abundance: .
d_gene: TRBD1
v_gene: TRBV6-2/TRBV6-3
j_gene: TRBJ1-4
CDR3nt: TGTGCCAGCAGTTACCGGGACAGAACTAATGAAAAACTGTTTTTT
CDR3aa: CASSYRDRTNEKLFF

abundance: .
d_gene: .
v_gene: TRBV7-9
j_gene: TRBJ1-1
CDR3nt: TGTGCCAGCAGCTTAGATGAGTTGCGGGAAGCTTTCTTT
CDR3aa: CASSLDELREAFF

abundance: .
d_gene: .
v_gene: TRBV12-3/TRBV12-4
j_gene: TRBJ2-3
CDR3nt: TGTGCCAGCAGTGGGGATGTAATGGCACCCAGCCAGTATTTT
CDR3aa: CASSGDVMAPSQYF

abundance: .
d_gene: TRBD2
v_gene: TRBV20-1
j_gene: TRBJ2-3
CDR3nt: TGCAGTGCTAGAGATCCCGCTAGCGGATTCACAGATACGCAGTATTTT
CDR3aa: CSARDPASGFTDTQYF

abundance: .
d_gene: .
v_gene: TRBV10-3
j_gene: TRBJ2-3
CDR3nt: TGTGCCACCGGTGAAGGGACTCCTCAAGATACGCAGTATTTT
CDR3aa: CATGEGTPQDTQYF

abundance: few
d_gene: .
v_gene: TRBV24-1
j_gene: TRBJ2-7
CDR3nt: TGTGCCACCAGCACAGGGAGGGAATCCTACGAGCAGTACTTC
CDR3aa: CATSTGRESYEQYF

abundance: .
d_gene: TRBD1
v_gene: TRBV3-1
j_gene: TRBJ2-3
CDR3nt: TGTGCCAGCAGCCAAACAGGGGCCCCCAATACGCAGTATTTT
CDR3aa: CASSQTGAPNTQYF

abundance: .
d_gene: .
v_gene: TRBV7-2
j_gene: TRBJ2-5
CDR3nt: TGTGCCAGCAGCTCTTTGTCCCCAGGACAGTGGGAGACCCAGTACTTC
CDR3aa: CASSSLSPGQWETQYF

abundance: .
d_gene: .
v_gene: TRBV28
j_gene: TRBJ1-5
CDR3nt: TGTGCCAGCACCCTTTGGGATAATAGCAATCAGCCCCAGCATTTT
CDR3aa: CASTLWDNSNQPQHF

abundance: few
d_gene: TRBD2
v_gene: TRBV7-8
j_gene: TRBJ2-7
CDR3nt: TGTGCCAGCAGCTTATATTTCGGGGGGGGAACCTACGAGCAGTACTTC
CDR3aa: CASSLYFGGGTYEQYF

abundance: .
d_gene: TRBD1
v_gene: TRBV7-2
j_gene: TRBJ1-2
CDR3nt: TGTGCCAGCAGCTTAGGGGGACAGGGTCGTGGCTACACCTTC
CDR3aa: CASSLGGQGRGYTF

abundance: .
d_gene: .
v_gene: TRBV2
j_gene: TRBJ2-5
CDR3nt: TGTGCCATGACCGCGGTGGGCAATGAGCAGTACTTC
CDR3aa: CAMTAVGNEQYF

abundance: .
d_gene: .
v_gene: TRBV12-3/TRBV12-4
j_gene: TRBJ2-4
CDR3nt: TGTGCCAGCAGTGCGGGACAGAGACCCAAGCAGTACTTC
CDR3aa: CASSAGQRPKQYF

abundance: .
d_gene: .
v_gene: TRBV2
j_gene: TRBJ1-3
CDR3nt: TGTGCCAGCATGGTCACCTCTGGAAACACCATATATTTT
CDR3aa: CASMVTSGNTIYF

abundance: .
d_gene: TRBD2
v_gene: TRBV11-3
j_gene: TRBJ2-1
CDR3nt: TGTGCCAGCAGCTTAGCGGGAGGACCTCTATACAATGAGCAGTTCTTC
CDR3aa: CASSLAGGPLYNEQFF

abundance: .
d_gene: .
v_gene: TRBV4-1
j_gene: TRBJ1-5
CDR3nt: TGCGCCAGCAGCCAAGATCCGGGGTCGGGCGATCAGCCCCAGCATTTT
CDR3aa: CASSQDPGSGDQPQHF

abundance: few
d_gene: .
v_gene: TRBV24-1
j_gene: TRBJ2-7
CDR3nt: TGTGCCACCAGTGAGAGGGGCGAGCAGTACTTC
CDR3aa: CATSERGEQYF

abundance: .
d_gene: TRBD1
v_gene: TRBV28
j_gene: TRBJ2-7
CDR3nt: TGTGCCAGCAGTTCCGGGACAGGGGTAGAGCAGTACTTC
CDR3aa: CASSSGTGVEQYF

abundance: .
d_gene: .
v_gene: TRBV20-1
j_gene: TRBJ2-1
CDR3nt: TGCAGTGCTGGCCAAGGTACCGCGGACAATGAGCAGTTCTTC
CDR3aa: CSAGQGTADNEQFF

abundance: few
d_gene: .
v_gene: TRBV7-2
j_gene: TRBJ2-3
CDR3nt: TGTGCCAGCAGCTTAGCATGGGGTCCAGATACGCAGTATTTT
CDR3aa: CASSLAWGPDTQYF

abundance: .
d_gene: .
v_gene: TRBV6-1
j_gene: TRBJ2-3
CDR3nt: TGTGCCAGCAGTGCGGAGCGGATCACAGATACGCAGTATTTT
CDR3aa: CASSAERITDTQYF

abundance: .
d_gene: .
v_gene: TRBV6-1
j_gene: TRBJ2-1
CDR3nt: TGTGCCAGCATTGACGGGACACTGGGGCGCGAGCAGTTCTTC
CDR3aa: CASIDGTLGREQFF

abundance: .
d_gene: TRBD1
v_gene: TRBV12-3/TRBV12-4
j_gene: TRBJ1-6
CDR3nt: TGTGCCAGCAGGTGGACAGGGGGCCAATCACCCCTCCACTTT
CDR3aa: CASRWTGGQSPLHF

abundance: few
d_gene: .
v_gene: TRBV4-1
j_gene: TRBJ1-5
CDR3nt: TGCGCCAGCAGCCATATAATGGCAGGGCGGTTTAGCAATCAGCCCCAGCATTTT
CDR3aa: CASSHIMAGRFSNQPQHF

abundance: .
d_gene: TRBD2
v_gene: TRBV20-1
j_gene: TRBJ2-3
CDR3nt: TGCAGTGCTTCTAGCGGGGTTACAGATACGCAGTATTTT
CDR3aa: CSASSGVTDTQYF

abundance: few
d_gene: .
v_gene: TRBV11-2
j_gene: TRBJ2-1
CDR3nt: TGTGCCAGCAGCTTAAGTGAGCAGTTCTTC
CDR3aa: CASSLSEQFF

abundance: once
d_gene: .
v_gene: TRBV7-2
j_gene: TRBJ2-1
CDR3nt: TGTGCCAGCAGCCTACAGCAGGCGTCCTACAATGAGCAGTTCTTC
CDR3aa: CASSLQQASYNEQFF

abundance: .
d_gene: .
v_gene: TRBV25-1
j_gene: TRBJ1-1
CDR3nt: TGTGCCAGCAGTGAAGTCGGGCGGGGTGAAGCTTTCTTT
CDR3aa: CASSEVGRGEAFF

abundance: .
d_gene: .
v_gene: TRBV2
j_gene: TRBJ2-4
CDR3nt: TGTGCCAGCAGTGTCCAGGGCGTCAAAAACATTCAGTACTTC
CDR3aa: CASSVQGVKNIQYF